The source of this T cell receptor (beta chain) is a study of shared clonotypes between healthy human individuals. Broader study findings: A limitation of the genetic and exposure-history diversity represented arose from few donors.

The authors ran the assay at deep level. TCRdb's table, derived via immunoSEQ multiplex PCR, lists solely in-frame clones and lacks some. The table includes around 450,000 clones, roughly 77% detected once. On this clone: Antigen unknown.

Germline lookup yields CDR1 SQVTM and CDR2 ANQGSEA. This CDR3 has 14 residues. Trimming removed 3 bases at V and 3 bases at J, with 15 bases between. This TCR came from a woman in her 40s in good health. Some clones in this sample may be carry-over from other donors' samples. The specimen sequenced was PBMCs. The chain uses TRBV29-1 and TRBJ2-7, with D unclear. The CDR3 here is CSVESAGGNYEQYF. As DNA, the CDR3 is TGCAGCGTTGAGTCGGCAGGTGGGAACTACGAGCAGTACTTC.